This TCR beta chain was observed in a study of T cell responses to AZD1222 COVID-19 vaccine. Remarks on this clone: The antigen is undetermined.

Only in-frame clones appear in the TCRdb table, and some are missing; sequencing was by immunoSEQ multiplex PCR. The sample has roughly 70,000 clones; 88% are singletons. The CDR3 covers 16 residues. V lost 4 bases and J 6 bases, leaving 21 bases between the germline ends. Germline loops: CDR1 MGHRA, CDR2 YSYEKL. Study-level results: CD4 TCRs associated with vaccination spanned spike, dominating at 160-218 and 743-854. Just five or six AZD1222 recipients were seropositive at baseline. Clonal diversity may have been underestimated, and the donors were mostly white British, with more females than males.

The clonotype comes from an adult who received the MenACWY meningococcal vaccine as a control. The starting material was peripheral blood, obtained 28 days after the second dose of the MenACWY control vaccine. J is TRBJ1-1 and V is TRBV4-1; tentatively, D is TRBD1 (5 bases). CDR3 in amino acids: CASSPGEGEGPPEAFF. DNA of the CDR3: TGCGCCAGCAGCCCCGGGGAGGGCGAGGGGCCACCTGAAGCTTTCTTT.